What follows describes a single TCR beta chain. This entry is derived from a study of patients and donors after allogeneic stem cell transplantation. TCRdb re-derived calls from the RT-PCR reads in MiXCR, one entry per CDR3 protein. This sample has about 960,000 distinct CDR3 sequences, with approximately 18% found just once. The CDR3 is made up of 17 amino acids. The V end lost 5 bases, the J end lost 2 bases, and 18 bases lay between the germline ends. CDR1 KGHDR and CDR2 SFDVKD come from the germline V gene. The chain links TRBV24-1 to TRBJ2-1; D perhaps matches TRBD2 (5 bases). Material for sequencing was blood, either unsorted or a sorted T cell fraction (not recorded which). The origin of this receptor is a human donor who was either an allogeneic HSCT recipient or a stem cell or donor lymphocyte infusion donor (not recorded which). It is not recorded whose cells these are; they may come from a transplant donor. This chain's CDR3 is CATSAPGASRTYNEQFF. The CDR3 nucleotides are TGTGCCACCAGTGCTCCCGGAGCTAGCAGAACCTACAATGAGCAGTTCTTC.